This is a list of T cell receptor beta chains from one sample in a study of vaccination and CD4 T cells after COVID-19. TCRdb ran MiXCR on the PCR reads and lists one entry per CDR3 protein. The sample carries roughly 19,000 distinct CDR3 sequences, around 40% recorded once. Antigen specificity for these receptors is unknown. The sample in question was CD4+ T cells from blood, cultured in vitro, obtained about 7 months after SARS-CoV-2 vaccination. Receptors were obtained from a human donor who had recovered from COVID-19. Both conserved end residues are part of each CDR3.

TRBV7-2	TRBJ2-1	CASITGLAGRSSYNEQFF
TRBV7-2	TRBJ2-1	CASSTLAGGPWGQFF
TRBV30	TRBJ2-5	CAWSLGGQETQYF
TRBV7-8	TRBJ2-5	CASSLLGGVETQYF
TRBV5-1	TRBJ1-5	CASSLQGIGSNQPQHF
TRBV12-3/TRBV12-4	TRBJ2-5	CASSRDWQETQYF
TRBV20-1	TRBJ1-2	CSARPWADNYGYTF
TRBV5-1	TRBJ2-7	CASSSGQQTYEQYF
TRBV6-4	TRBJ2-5	CASSEDGGKTQYF
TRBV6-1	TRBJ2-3	CASSTTGPTDTQYF
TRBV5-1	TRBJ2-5	CASSQTPPETQYF
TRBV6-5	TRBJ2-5	CASSYSKGLAGGETQYF
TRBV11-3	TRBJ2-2	CASSFDLTTGELFF
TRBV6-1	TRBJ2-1	CASIPTAFRSYNEQFF
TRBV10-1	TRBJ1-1	CASRRQATEAFF
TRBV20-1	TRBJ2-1	CSAREQGASSYNEQFF
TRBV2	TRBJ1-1	CASSYRGNTEAFF
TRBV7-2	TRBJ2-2	CASSLALNTGELFF
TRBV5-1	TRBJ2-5	CASSVLPGQGGETQYF
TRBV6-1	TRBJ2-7	CASSRTLAHEQYF
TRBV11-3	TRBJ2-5	CASSLGGLSGGHQETQYF
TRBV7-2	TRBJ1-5	CASSPGGSSNQPQHF
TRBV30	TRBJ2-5	CAWVGPREQETQYF
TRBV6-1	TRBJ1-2	CASTLRGRGGPIYGYTF